Given below is one TCR beta chain in context. Germline values: CDR1 SGHAT, CDR2 FQNNGV. V was shortened by 0 bases and J by 3 bases, with 8 bases between the two germline ends. CDR3 length: 14 residues. This specimen comes from a study of shared clonotypes between healthy human individuals. Naive CD8 cells comprised CD45RO-negative, CCR7-positively selected cells, excluding terminally differentiated effector memory CD45RA+ cells. The assay was immunoSEQ multiplex PCR, and TCRdb's table has in-frame clones only and misses some. The data show millions of clones, roughly 91% seen once. The chain employs TRBV11-2 and TRBJ1-1, with unresolved D. The sequence was collected from a man in his late teens or twenties in good health. Some clones in this sample may be carry-over from other donors' samples. The sample consisted of naive CD8+ T cells from PBMCs. CDR3 sequence reads: CASSLELDYTEAFF. The DNA of the CDR3 is TGTGCCAGCAGCTTAGAATTGGATTACACTGAAGCTTTCTTT.